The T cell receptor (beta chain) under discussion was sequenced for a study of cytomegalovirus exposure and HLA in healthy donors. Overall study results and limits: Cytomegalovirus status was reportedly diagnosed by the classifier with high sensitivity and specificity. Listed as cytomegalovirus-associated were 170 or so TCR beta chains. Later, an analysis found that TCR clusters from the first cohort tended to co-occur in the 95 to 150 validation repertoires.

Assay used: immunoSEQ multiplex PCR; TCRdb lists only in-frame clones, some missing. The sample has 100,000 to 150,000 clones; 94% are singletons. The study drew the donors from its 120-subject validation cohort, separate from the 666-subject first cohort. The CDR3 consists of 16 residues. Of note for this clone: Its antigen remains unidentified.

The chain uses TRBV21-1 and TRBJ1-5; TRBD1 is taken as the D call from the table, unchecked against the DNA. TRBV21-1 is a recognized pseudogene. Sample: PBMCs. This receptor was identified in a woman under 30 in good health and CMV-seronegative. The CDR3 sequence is CASTLSYRGGNQPQHF. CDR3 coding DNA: TGTGCCAGCACCCTCAGTTACAGGGGCGGCAATCAGCCCCAGCATTTT.